These 24 T cell receptor beta chains came from one sample sequenced in a study of shared clonotypes between healthy human individuals. Sequencing used immunoSEQ multiplex PCR; TCRdb keeps in-frame clones, though not all of them. The sample records about 820,000 clones, 92% being singletons. Naive CD8 cells, CD45RO-negative and positively selected for CCR7, excluded terminally differentiated effector memory CD45RA+ cells. The sequencing input was naive CD8+ T cells sorted from blood. The receptors were sampled from a man younger than 45 in good health.

J is TRBJ2-2 and V is TRBV2; D possibly corresponds to TRBD2 (6 bases). Trimming pared 5 bases from V and 4 bases from J, leaving 8 bases between. This CDR3 is built from 13 residues. Germline CDR1 reads SNHLY; CDR2 reads FYNNEI. The CDR3 loop reads CASSTSLTGELFF. In DNA, the CDR3 is TGTGCCAGCAGTACTAGCCTCACCGGGGAGCTGTTTTTT.

This chain links TRBV10-3 with TRBJ1-3; a weak D match, TRBD1 (6 bases). Germline V gene lookup returns CDR1 ENHRY and CDR2 SYGVKD. V was pared by 4 bases and J by 0 bases, with 22 bases between. The CDR3 has 19 amino acids. In DNA, the CDR3 is TGTGCCATCAGTGCGAACAGGGTGTCCGAATCTTACTCTGGAAACACCATATATTTT. This gives the protein CAISANRVSESYSGNTIYF.

The rearrangement links TRBV27 to TRBJ2-1; D is possibly TRBD2 (6 bases). Trimming stripped 6 bases from V and 5 bases from J, with 20 bases between. Germline CDR1 is MNHEY and CDR2 is SMNVEV (reference sequence). The CDR3 contains 16 residues. CDR3 region: CASSPSWGEEDNEQFF. The CDR3 DNA sequence: TGTGCCAGCAGCCCCTCGTGGGGGGAAGAGGACAATGAGCAGTTCTTC.

A word on this clone: Other DNA sequences of this sample code for an identical CDR3. The rearrangement uses TRBV14 and TRBJ2-1, with TRBD2 matching 11 bases. The CDR3 consists of 16 residues. V trimming: 6 bases; J trimming: 4 bases; junction bases outside the gene matches: 8. In germline, CDR1 is SGHDN, CDR2 FVKESK. Here the CDR3 reads CASSLTGTSGYNEQFF. DNA for the CDR3: TGTGCCAGCAGTTTAACCGGGACTAGCGGTTACAATGAGCAGTTCTTC. The whole variable domain, filled in from reference TRBV14 and TRBJ2-1, reads EAGVTQFPSHSVIEKGQTVTLRCDPISGHDNLYWYRRVMGKEIKFLLHFVKESKQDESGMPNNRFLAERTGGTYSTLKVQPAELEDSGVYFCASSLTGTSGYNEQFFGPGTRLTVL.

The chain uses TRBV19 and TRBJ2-1; D is possibly TRBD2 (6 bases). Germline CDR1 LNHDA, CDR2 SQIVND (reference sequence). Deletions cut 10 bases from V and 7 bases from J, with 14 bases between. This CDR3 has 12 residues. The CDR3 DNA is TGTGCCACCAAATTTGGGGGGAATGAGCAGTTCTTC. Translated, it gives CATKFGGNEQFF. Full variable domain (remainder filled in from reference TRBV19 and TRBJ2-1): DGGITQSPKYLFRKEGQNVTLSCEQNLNHDAMYWYRQDPGQGLRLIYYSQIVNDFQKGDIAEGYSVSREKKESFPLTVTSAQKNPTAFYLCATKFGGNEQFFGPGTRLTVL.

This chain connects TRBV5-4 to TRBJ2-4; D may be TRBD1 (6 bases). The CDR3 length is 16 residues. The V end was cut by 4 bases, the J end by 4 bases, with 18 bases between. From germline, CDR1 is SGHNT and CDR2 YYREEE (reference sequence). The CDR3 region is CASSLQGQGLKNIQYF. The CDR3 nucleotides are TGTGCCAGCAGCCTCCAGGGGCAGGGTTTAAAAAACATTCAGTACTTC.

The genes are TRBV18 and TRBJ2-7; TRBD2 aligns across 12 bases. CDR1 and CDR2 (germline): KGHSH, LQKENI. The CDR3 sequence is 20 residues long. Losses at the gene ends were 4 bases for V and 3 bases for J; bases not matched to a gene: 19. The CDR3: CASSRLAGEGDPAEGYEQYF. CDR3 sequence (DNA): TGTGCCAGCTCACGACTAGCGGGAGAGGGGGACCCTGCCGAAGGCTACGAGCAGTACTTC.

The chain is built from TRBV14 and TRBJ1-1; unclear D gene. V dropped 1 base and J dropped 5 bases, with 14 bases sitting between them. CDR1 is SGHDN, CDR2 FVKESK, per germline. This CDR3 has 15 amino acids. Here the CDR3 DNA reads TGTGCCAGCAGCCAAGGAAGATTTGGGAGGACTGAAGCTTTCTTT. Residues: CASSQGRFGRTEAFF. Complete variable domain (other parts from reference TRBV14 and TRBJ1-1): EAGVTQFPSHSVIEKGQTVTLRCDPISGHDNLYWYRRVMGKEIKFLLHFVKESKQDESGMPNNRFLAERTGGTYSTLKVQPAELEDSGVYFCASSQGRFGRTEAFFGQGTRLTVV.

This clone was seen a single time. The V and J genes are TRBV11-2 and TRBJ2-5; 12 bases are a match to TRBD2. In germline, CDR1 is SGHAT, CDR2 FQNNGV. The V gene end was trimmed by 3 bases and the J gene end by 5 bases; junction bases not matched to a gene: 16. CDR3 length: 19 residues. CDR3 region: CASSFVLAGGPVDRETQYF. The CDR3 bases are TGTGCCAGCAGCTTCGTTCTAGCGGGAGGGCCGGTAGATCGTGAGACCCAGTACTTC.

This chain connects TRBV7-9 to TRBJ2-3; TRBD2 matches at 11 bases. The germline V gene has CDR1 SEHNR and CDR2 FQNEAQ (reference sequence). The CDR3 is made up of 13 amino acids. J lost 6 bases, V lost 7 bases, and 3 bases had no gene match. CDR3 in DNA: TGTGCCAGCACCACTAGCGGGAGTGATACGCAGTATTTT. It yields the protein CASTTSGSDTQYF.

The V gene is TRBV7-9, the J gene TRBJ2-3; 7 bases map to TRBD2. V shed 6 bases, J shed 0 bases, and the junction held 6 bases outside the gene matches. CDR3 size: 15 residues. CDR1 SEHNR and CDR2 FQNEAQ come from the germline V gene (reference sequence). CDR3 sequence reads: CASSGSGPSTDTQYF. CDR3 nucleotides: TGTGCCAGCAGTGGTAGCGGGCCTAGCACAGATACGCAGTATTTT.

As DNA, the CDR3 is TGTGCCAGCAGCCCCCCTGAGGACCACACAGATACGCAGTATTTT. This gives the protein CASSPPEDHTDTQYF. The J gene is TRBJ2-3, the V gene TRBV7-9; no definite D call. Germline lookup yields CDR1 SEHNR and CDR2 FQNEAQ (reference sequence). Trimming took 5 bases from V and 2 from J, leaving 14 bases between them. The CDR3 extends over 15 amino acids.

The chain carries TRBV7-9 and TRBJ2-7; D is uncertain. V shed 2 bases and J shed 5 bases, with 10 bases lying between them. CDR1 SEHNR and CDR2 FQNEAQ come from the germline V gene (reference sequence). This CDR3 has 13 amino acids. Here the CDR3 reads CASSLTVWDEQYF. CDR3 nucleotide sequence: TGTGCCAGCAGCTTAACCGTCTGGGACGAGCAGTACTTC.

The V and J genes are TRBV11-2 and TRBJ1-1; 7 bases are a match to TRBD1. This CDR3 is 14 amino acids long. The germline V gene encodes CDR1 SGHAT and CDR2 FQNNGV. V shed 2 bases and J 5 bases; nucleotides not matched to a gene: 5. CDR3 sequence (DNA): TGTGCCAGCAGCTTATTCACAGGGGATACTGAAGCTTTCTTT. It yields the protein CASSLFTGDTEAFF. The whole variable domain, remainder taken from reference TRBV11-2 and TRBJ1-1, is EAGVAQSPRYKIIEKRQSVAFWCNPISGHATLYWYQQILGQGPKLLIQFQNNGVVDDSQLPKDRFSAERLKGVDSTLKIQPAKLEDSAVYLCASSLFTGDTEAFFGQGTRLTVV.

The chain carries TRBV7-2 and TRBJ2-1; 12 positions match TRBD2. CDR3 length equals 14 residues. CDR1 SGHTA and CDR2 FQGNSA come from the germline V gene. The V and J ends lost 7 bases and 8 bases, in that order; junction bases with no gene match: 6. The CDR3 is CASNLAGGLYEQFF. The CDR3 coding sequence is TGTGCCAGCAACCTAGCGGGAGGGTTGTATGAGCAGTTCTTC.

The chain carries TRBV28 and TRBJ1-1; 9 bases agree with TRBD1. The CDR3 totals 20 residues. V trimming: 4 bases; J trimming: 11 bases; junction bases outside the gene matches: 29. The germline CDR1 and CDR2 sequences are MDHEN and SYDVKM. This CDR3 is CASSSSYRKTGGAVRRWAFF. The CDR3 bases are TGTGCCAGCAGTTCATCCTACCGGAAAACAGGGGGCGCGGTCAGACGGTGGGCTTTCTTT.

The chain links TRBV28 to TRBJ1-4; D call uncertain. Germline CDR1 is MDHEN and CDR2 is SYDVKM. The CDR3 contains 11 residues. V was pared by 5 bases and J by 5 bases, with 3 bases between. CDR3 DNA sequence: TGTGCCAGCAGTCCGAATGAAAAACTGTTTTTT. This codes for CASSPNEKLFF.

The chain carries TRBV7-2 and TRBJ2-7; TRBD1 or TRBD2 may be the D gene (5 bases each). Per the germline V gene, CDR1 is SGHTA and CDR2 is FQGNSA. The CDR3 length is 14 residues. Trimming took off 1 base at V and 1 base at J, with 8 bases between the two ends. This CDR3 reads CASSLGGWSYEQYF. CDR3 nucleotide sequence: TGTGCCAGCAGCTTAGGGGGGTGGTCCTACGAGCAGTACTTC. Looking up the rest from reference TRBV7-2 and TRBJ2-7 gives the full variable domain: GAGVSQSPSNKVTEKGKDVELRCDPISGHTALYWYRQSLGQGLEFLIYFQGNSAPDKSGLPSDRFSAERTGGSVSTLTIQRTQQEDSAVYLCASSLGGWSYEQYFGPGTRLTVT.

This clone was counted once. J is TRBJ1-5 and V is TRBV28; D is undetermined. V was pared by 4 bases and J by 6 bases, with 16 bases between. The CDR3 contains 15 residues. Looked up from germline, CDR1 is MDHEN and CDR2 is SYDVKM. CDR3 protein: CASSSFTLVGQPQHF. The CDR3 DNA sequence: TGTGCCAGCAGTTCTTTTACCCTGGTCGGTCAGCCCCAGCATTTT.

The rearrangement links TRBV30 to TRBJ2-3, with TRBD2 identical over 16 bases. V trimming: 6 bases; J trimming: 5 bases; junction bases outside the gene matches: 5. The CDR3 contains 15 residues. Germline CDR1 reads GTSNPN; CDR2 reads SVGIG (reference sequence). CDR3 sequence (DNA): TGTGCCTGTTTAGGGACTAGCGGGAGGGTAGATACGCAGTATTTT. Translation: CACLGTSGRVDTQYF. The variable domain in full, with the rest retrieved from reference TRBV30 and TRBJ2-3, is SQTIHQWPATLVQPVGSPLSLECTVEGTSNPNLYWYRQAAGRGLQLLFYSVGIGQISSEVPQNLSASRPQDRQFILSSKKLLLSDSGFYLCACLGTSGRVDTQYFGPGTRLTVL.

J is TRBJ2-1 and V is TRBV9; 9 bases align to TRBD2. Per germline, CDR1 SGDLS and CDR2 YYNGEE. This CDR3 comprises 13 residues. Trimming removed 7 bases from V and 6 bases from J; junction bases left unmatched: 5. CDR3 nucleotide sequence: TGTGCCAGCGGGGGACTAGCCATCAATGAGCAGTTCTTC. Translated: CASGGLAINEQFF.

This clone was detected only once. V is TRBV19 and J is TRBJ1-5, with unresolved D. In germline, CDR1 is LNHDA, CDR2 SQIVND (reference sequence). The ends were cut back, 6 bases at V and 3 bases at J, with 12 bases in the middle. The CDR3 loop spans 14 amino acids. The CDR3 DNA follows: TGTGCCAGTAGCTCCCACGCAAACAATCAGCCCCAGCATTTT. Encoded protein: CASSSHANNQPQHF. Full variable domain (outside the CDR3, taken from reference TRBV19 and TRBJ1-5): DGGITQSPKYLFRKEGQNVTLSCEQNLNHDAMYWYRQDPGQGLRLIYYSQIVNDFQKGDIAEGYSVSREKKESFPLTVTSAQKNPTAFYLCASSSHANNQPQHFGDGTRLSIL.

This sequence joins TRBV11-2 and TRBJ2-1; 7 nucleotides match TRBD2. Unmatched junction bases numbered 11, after V lost 5 bases and J lost 4 bases. The CDR3 is made up of 16 amino acids. Germline assignment: CDR1 SGHAT and CDR2 FQNNGV. CDR3 bases: TGTGCCAGCAGCGGTGGGCGGGAGCAAAGATACAATGAGCAGTTCTTC. Translated, it gives CASSGGREQRYNEQFF.

V is TRBV27 and J is TRBJ1-2, with D possibly matching TRBD1 (6 bases). Trimming removed 2 bases from V and 2 bases from J, with 9 bases in between. The germline CDR1 and CDR2 sequences are MNHEY and SMNVEV (reference sequence). The CDR3 sequence is 14 residues long. In DNA, the CDR3 is TGTGCCAGCAGTTTAAGTGGACAGAACTATGGCTACACCTTC. Translating it yields CASSLSGQNYGYTF.